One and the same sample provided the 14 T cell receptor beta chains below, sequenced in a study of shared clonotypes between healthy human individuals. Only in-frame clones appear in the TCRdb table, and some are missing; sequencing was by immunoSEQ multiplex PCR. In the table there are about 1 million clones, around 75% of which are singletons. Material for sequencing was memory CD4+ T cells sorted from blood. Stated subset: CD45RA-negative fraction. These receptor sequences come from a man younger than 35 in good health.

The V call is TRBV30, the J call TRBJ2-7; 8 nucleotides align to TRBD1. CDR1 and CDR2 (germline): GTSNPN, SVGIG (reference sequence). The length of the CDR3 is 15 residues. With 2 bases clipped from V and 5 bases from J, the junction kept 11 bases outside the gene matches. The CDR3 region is CAWSRRRTGIDEQYF. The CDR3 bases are TGTGCCTGGAGTCGGCGTCGGACAGGGATCGACGAGCAGTACTTC. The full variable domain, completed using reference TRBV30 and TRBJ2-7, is SQTIHQWPATLVQPVGSPLSLECTVEGTSNPNLYWYRQAAGRGLQLLFYSVGIGQISSEVPQNLSASRPQDRQFILSSKKLLLSDSGFYLCAWSRRRTGIDEQYFGPGTRLTVT.

CDR3 in amino acids: CASSGTGRNEKLFF. DNA of the CDR3: TGTGCCAGCAGTGGGACAGGAAGAAATGAAAAACTGTTTTTT. The chain carries TRBV2 and TRBJ1-4; 7 bases match TRBD1. Germline V gives CDR1 SNHLY, CDR2 FYNNEI. CDR3 size: 14 residues. Losses at the gene ends were 4 bases for V and 5 bases for J; bases not matched to a gene: 4.

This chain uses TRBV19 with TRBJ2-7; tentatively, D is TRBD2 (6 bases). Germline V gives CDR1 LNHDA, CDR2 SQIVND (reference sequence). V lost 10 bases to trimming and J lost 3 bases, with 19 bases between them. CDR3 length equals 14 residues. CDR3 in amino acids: CATGRRGERYEQYF. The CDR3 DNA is TGTGCCACCGGGCGGAGGGGAGAACGCTACGAGCAGTACTTC.

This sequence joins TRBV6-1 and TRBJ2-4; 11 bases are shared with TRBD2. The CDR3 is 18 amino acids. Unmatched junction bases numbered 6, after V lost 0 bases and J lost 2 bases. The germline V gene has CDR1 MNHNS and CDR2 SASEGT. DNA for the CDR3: TGTGCCAGCAGTGAAGCCCCCGGGACTAGCGGAACCAAAAACATTCAGTACTTC. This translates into CASSEAPGTSGTKNIQYF.

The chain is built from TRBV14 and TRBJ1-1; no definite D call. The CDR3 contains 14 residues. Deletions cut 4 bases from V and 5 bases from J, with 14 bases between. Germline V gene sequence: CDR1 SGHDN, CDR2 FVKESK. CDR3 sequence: CASSPYRGWTEAFF. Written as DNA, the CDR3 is TGTGCCAGCAGCCCATACCGGGGATGGACTGAAGCTTTCTTT.

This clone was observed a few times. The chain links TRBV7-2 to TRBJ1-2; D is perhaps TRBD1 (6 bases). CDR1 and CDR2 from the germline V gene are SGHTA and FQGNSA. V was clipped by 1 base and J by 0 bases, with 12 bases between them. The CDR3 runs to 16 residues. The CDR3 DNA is TGTGCCAGCAGCTTAGATTACACAGGGTCTAACTATGGCTACACCTTC. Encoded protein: CASSLDYTGSNYGYTF.

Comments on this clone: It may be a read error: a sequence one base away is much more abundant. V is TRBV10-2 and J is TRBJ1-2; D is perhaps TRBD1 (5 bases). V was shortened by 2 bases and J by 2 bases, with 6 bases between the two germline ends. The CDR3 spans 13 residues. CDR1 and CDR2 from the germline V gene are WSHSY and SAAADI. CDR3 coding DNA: TGCGCCAGCAGTGAGCCAGGGAACTATGGCTACACCTTC. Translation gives CASSEPGNYGYTF.

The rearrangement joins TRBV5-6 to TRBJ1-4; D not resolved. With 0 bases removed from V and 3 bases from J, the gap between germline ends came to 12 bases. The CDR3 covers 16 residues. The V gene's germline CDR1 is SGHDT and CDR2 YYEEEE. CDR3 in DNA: TGTGCCAGCAGCTTGGGAGGAGGAGGTCCTAATGAAAAACTGTTTTTT. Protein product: CASSLGGGGPNEKLFF.

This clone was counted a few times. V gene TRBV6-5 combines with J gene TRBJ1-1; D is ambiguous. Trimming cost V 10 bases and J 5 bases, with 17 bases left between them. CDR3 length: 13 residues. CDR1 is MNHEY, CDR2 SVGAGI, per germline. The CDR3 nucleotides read TGTGCCACTTCGGAGGTCCCGTTAACTGAAGCTTTCTTT. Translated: CATSEVPLTEAFF.

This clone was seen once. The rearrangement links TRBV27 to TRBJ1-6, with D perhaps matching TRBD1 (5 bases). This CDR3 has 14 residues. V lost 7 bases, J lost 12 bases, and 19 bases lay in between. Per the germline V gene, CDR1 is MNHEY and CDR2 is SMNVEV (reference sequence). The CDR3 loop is CASTTDTIRGPLHF. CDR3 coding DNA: TGTGCCAGCACTACGGACACTATAAGAGGACCCCTCCACTTT.

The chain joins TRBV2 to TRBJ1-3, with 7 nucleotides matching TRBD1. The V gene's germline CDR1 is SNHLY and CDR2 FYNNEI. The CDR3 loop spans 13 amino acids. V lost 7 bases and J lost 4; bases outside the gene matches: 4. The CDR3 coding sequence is TGTGCCAGCATTACAGGGGCAGGAAACACCATATATTTT. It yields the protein CASITGAGNTIYF.

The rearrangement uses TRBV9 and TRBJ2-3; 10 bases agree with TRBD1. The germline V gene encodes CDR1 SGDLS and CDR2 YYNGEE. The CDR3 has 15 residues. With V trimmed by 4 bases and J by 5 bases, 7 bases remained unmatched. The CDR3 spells CASSTRQGAGDTQYF. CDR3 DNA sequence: TGTGCCAGCAGCACAAGACAGGGGGCCGGAGATACGCAGTATTTT. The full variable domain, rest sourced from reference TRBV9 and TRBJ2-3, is DSGVTQTPKHLITATGQRVTLRCSPRSGDLSVYWYQQSLDQGLQFLIQYYNGEERAKGNILERFSAQQFPDLHSELNLSSLELGDSALYFCASSTRQGAGDTQYFGPGTRLTVL.

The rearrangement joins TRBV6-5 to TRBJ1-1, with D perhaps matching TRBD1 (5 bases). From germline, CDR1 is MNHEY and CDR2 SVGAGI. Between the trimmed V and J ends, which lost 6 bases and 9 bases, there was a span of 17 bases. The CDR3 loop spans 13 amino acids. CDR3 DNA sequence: TGTGCCAGCAGCGAGGCTGGGGCAGGGAAAGCTTTCTTT. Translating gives CASSEAGAGKAFF.

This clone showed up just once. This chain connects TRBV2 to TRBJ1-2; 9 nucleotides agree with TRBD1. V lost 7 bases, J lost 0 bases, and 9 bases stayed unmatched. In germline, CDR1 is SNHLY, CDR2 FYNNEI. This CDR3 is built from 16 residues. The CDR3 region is CASTLQGAESNYGYTF. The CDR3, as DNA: TGTGCCAGCACCCTACAGGGGGCCGAATCTAACTATGGCTACACCTTC.